The 10 T cell receptor beta chains in this list originate from one sample, sequenced in a study of shared clonotypes between healthy human individuals. The repertoire was sequenced with immunoSEQ multiplex PCR; TCRdb's copy has only in-frame clones and lacks some. This table has 550,000 to 600,000 clones, around three quarters appearing once. The sample comprised PBMCs. The receptor set was obtained from a woman aged 40 to 49 in good health. Some clones in this sample may be carry-over from other donors' samples.

The chain links TRBV5-4 to TRBJ1-1; D gene unclear. Trimming removed 4 bases from V and 1 base from J, with 14 bases in between. Germline values: CDR1 SGHNT, CDR2 YYREEE (reference sequence). This CDR3 has 15 residues. CDR3 region: CASSPSGETNTEAFF. For the CDR3, the DNA is TGTGCCAGCAGCCCGAGCGGGGAAACGAACACTGAAGCTTTCTTT.

This chain uses TRBV5-8 with TRBJ2-7, with TRBD1 identical over 8 bases. The V segment lost 1 base and the J segment 1 base; nucleotides outside the gene matches: 1. The CDR3 loop spans 14 amino acids. Per germline, CDR1 SGHTS and CDR2 YDEGEE. This chain's CDR3 is CASSLRTGSYEQYF. CDR3 nucleotides: TGTGCCAGCAGCTTGCGGACAGGGTCCTACGAGCAGTACTTC.

The chain uses TRBV7-8 and TRBJ2-6; D may be TRBD2 (5 bases). The CDR3 contains 15 residues. The V gene's germline CDR1 is SGHVS and CDR2 FQNEAQ. V was pared by 1 base and J by 2 bases, with 6 bases between. CDR3 nucleotide sequence: TGTGCCAGCAGCTTAGTCGGGACTGGGGCCAACGTCCTGACTTTC. This sequence encodes CASSLVGTGANVLTF. The entire variable domain, with the rest obtained from reference TRBV7-8 and TRBJ2-6, is as follows: GAGVSQSPRYKVAKRGQDVALRCDPISGHVSLFWYQQALGQGPEFLTYFQNEAQLDKSGLPSDRFFAERPEGSVSTLKIQRTQQEDSAVYLCASSLVGTGANVLTFGAGSRLTVL.

CDR3 sequence: CASKQGGINQPQHF. CDR3 DNA sequence: TGTGCCAGCAAACAGGGGGGGATTAATCAGCCCCAGCATTTT. The chain uses TRBV27 and TRBJ1-5, with 8 bases fitting TRBD1. Per the germline V gene, CDR1 is MNHEY and CDR2 is SMNVEV (reference sequence). The CDR3 runs to 14 residues. J was trimmed by 4 bases and V by 7 bases; bases with no gene match: 6.

The CDR3 DNA sequence: TGTGCCAGCAGCTTGGGGGGTCGATGGACTGAAGCTTTCTTT. It specifies CASSLGGRWTEAFF. The rearrangement joins TRBV5-6 to TRBJ1-1; D remains unclear. This CDR3 contains 14 residues. Looked up from germline, CDR1 is SGHDT and CDR2 is YYEEEE. V was cut by 0 bases and J by 5 bases, with 11 bases left in between.

This sequence joins TRBV6-5 and TRBJ2-3; 7 positions match TRBD2. This CDR3 spans 12 amino acids. Germline-derived CDR1 and CDR2 are MNHEY and SVGAGI. The CDR3 DNA follows: TGTGTCTCTCGCGGGAGCTCAGATACGCAGTATTTT. Translating it yields CVSRGSSDTQYF.

This clone has just a few counts. The V and J genes are TRBV6-1 and TRBJ1-4; D call uncertain. Germline V gene lookup returns CDR1 MNHNS and CDR2 SASEGT. The ends were cut back, 7 bases at V and 3 bases at J, with 12 bases in the middle. The CDR3 consists of 14 residues. CDR3 nucleotide sequence: TGTGCCAGCATGTCGACGGCGGCTAATGAAAAACTGTTTTTT. Translated: CASMSTAANEKLFF.

This chain joins TRBV4-3 and TRBJ1-1; TRBD1 is a possible D gene (5 bases). The CDR3 has 19 residues. Per the germline V gene, CDR1 is LGHNA and CDR2 is YSLEER. Trimming stripped 0 bases from V and 4 bases from J, with 24 bases between. The CDR3: CASSQDLIGQGSTGTEAFF. The CDR3 region has the DNA TGCGCCAGCAGCCAAGATCTAATCGGACAAGGGAGTACTGGCACTGAAGCTTTCTTT.

Points on this clone: This sample includes further DNA sequences coding for the same CDR3. V is TRBV6-1 and J is TRBJ2-1; D gene ambiguous. This CDR3 spans 13 amino acids. The germline V and J ends were trimmed by 1 base and 2 bases, with 3 bases remaining between them. In germline, CDR1 is MNHNS, CDR2 SASEGT. The CDR3 is CASSEGPYNEQFF. In DNA, the CDR3 is TGTGCCAGCAGTGAAGGGCCCTACAATGAGCAGTTCTTC.

The chain combines TRBV5-1 with TRBJ2-5; D unclear. V was trimmed by 0 bases and J by 4 bases, leaving 7 bases between them. Germline lookup yields CDR1 SGHRS and CDR2 YFSETQ. The CDR3 length is 13 residues. Written as DNA, the CDR3 is TGCGCCAGCAGCTTGGAGCCTGGAGAGACCCAGTACTTC. It yields the protein CASSLEPGETQYF.